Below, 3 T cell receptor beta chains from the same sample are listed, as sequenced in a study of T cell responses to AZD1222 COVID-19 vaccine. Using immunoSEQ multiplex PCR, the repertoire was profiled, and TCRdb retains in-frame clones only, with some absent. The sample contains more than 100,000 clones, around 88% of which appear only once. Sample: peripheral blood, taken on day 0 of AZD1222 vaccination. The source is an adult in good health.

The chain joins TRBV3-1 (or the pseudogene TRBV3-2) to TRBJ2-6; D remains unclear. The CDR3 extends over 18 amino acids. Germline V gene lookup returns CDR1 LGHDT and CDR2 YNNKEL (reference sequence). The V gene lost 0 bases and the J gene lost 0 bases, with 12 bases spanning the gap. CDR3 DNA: TGTGCCAGCAGCCAAGATGCGGACGTGGCCTCTGGGGCCAACGTCCTGACTTTC. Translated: CASSQDADVASGANVLTF.

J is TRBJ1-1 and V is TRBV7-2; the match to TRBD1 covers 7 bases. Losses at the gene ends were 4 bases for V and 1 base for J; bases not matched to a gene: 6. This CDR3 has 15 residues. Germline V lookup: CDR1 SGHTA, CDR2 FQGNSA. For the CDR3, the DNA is TGTGCCAGCAGCTACCGACAGGGAACGAACACTGAAGCTTTCTTT. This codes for CASSYRQGTNTEAFF.

CDR3 in amino acids: CSVDRRGQDTEAFF. The CDR3 DNA follows: TGCAGCGTTGACCGCAGGGGGCAGGATACTGAAGCTTTCTTT. This sequence joins TRBV29-1 and TRBJ1-1; 8 bases are shared with TRBD1. V was clipped by 3 bases and J by 5 bases; unmatched bases: 8. CDR1 is SQVTM, CDR2 ANQGSEA, per germline. CDR3 length: 14 amino acids.